This T cell receptor (beta chain) comes out of a study of OX40 agonist ivuxolimab in advanced cancers. Looked up from germline, CDR1 is MDHEN and CDR2 is SYDVKM. Trimming took 7 bases from V and 6 from J, leaving 19 bases between them. The CDR3 has 15 amino acids. General study findings and limits: Part of the nonresponder group also had normalized T-cell clonal expansion that was low.

This clone was observed a few times. The antigen is undetermined. Sequencing was performed with immunoSEQ multiplex PCR; in TCRdb, only in-frame clones are kept and a portion is missing. The sample lists around 46,000 clones, approximately 77% occurring once. The TCR sequence derives from an adult with an advanced solid tumor such as melanoma, head and neck, liver or kidney cancer. V is TRBV28 and J is TRBJ1-5; maybe TRBD1 (5 bases). The sequences come from CD4+ or CD8+ T cells sorted from blood, collected in a trial of the OX40 agonist ivuxolimab. Written as DNA, the CDR3 is TGTGCCAGCAACACCCCGTTCGCAAGGGGTCAGCCCCAGCATTTT. Translation gives CASNTPFARGQPQHF.